This T cell receptor (beta chain) was recovered during a study of OX40 agonist ivuxolimab in advanced cancers. For the study in its entirety: Ivuxolimab was an agonistic, fully human IgG2 monoclonal antibody directed against OX40 (CD134), a costimulatory receptor. The point of sequencing TCRbeta in the periphery was to test whether ivuxolimab changed TCR sequence diversity and drove clonal T-cell expansion. Intravenous ivuxolimab was administered to patients every 2 weeks at six dose levels: 0.01, 0.1, 0.3, 1.5, 3 and 10 mg/kg. Of the approximately 50 dose-escalation patients, hepatocellular carcinoma was present in some 19, melanoma in some 15, renal cell carcinoma in 9 and head and neck cancer in 9. The monotherapy dose-escalation portion (N ≈ 50 patients) of the phase I ivuxolimab trial is reported in the paper. Partial responses were achieved by three dose-escalation patients, of whom one had hepatocellular carcinoma and two had cutaneous melanoma. Patients were allowed to have had prior anti-PD-1, anti-PD-L1 or anti-CTLA-4 therapy, and 40% of the dose-escalation patients had been treated with checkpoint inhibitors. In the dose-escalation cohort, 82.7% of patients were male, and the mean age was 60 years with a range of about 20 to 80.

Genomic DNA was extracted from sorted cells for sequencing of the TCRbeta CDR3 region. TCRbeta CDR3 regions were sequenced using the immunoSEQ Assay. TCRdb obtained this table from immuneACCESS and retained in-frame rearrangements with V and J assigned. These tables miss some clones; where compared with another copy, unresolved V genes account for less than half of the shortfall, and the remainder is unexplained. In all, the sample holds 50,000 to 60,000 clones, and approximately 82% of those were seen once. About 4.3% of the sample rests with the top ten. Results the study describes overall, beyond this receptor: Clonal expansion of both CD4+ and CD8+ blood T cells was observed from baseline to week 6 at doses 0.1 to 3.0 mg/kg. On average, CD8+ T cells showed more expanded clones than CD4+ T cells after ivuxolimab. Low levels of normalized T-cell clonal expansion were also seen in some patients who did not respond. The antigen specificity of the clonally expanded peripheral T cells was not determined. In the 0.1-3.0 mg/kg groups, partial responders were among the patients with the lowest normalized peripheral clonal expansion, particularly in CD8+ T cells.

This clone appeared once. Its antigen is not yet known. Per-base qualities were not stored, and no clone one base away is much larger. Patients with autoimmune disease history or receiving systemic immunosuppression were excluded from the trial. Peripheral blood for TCR sequencing was collected from all dose cohorts at baseline, on cycle 4 day 1, and on cycle 7 day 1. The samples were drawn from a first-in-human, open-label, multicenter phase I dose-escalation trial of ivuxolimab. Adults with locally advanced or metastatic melanoma, renal cell, hepatocellular, or head and neck squamous cell carcinoma were enrolled in the trial. Before TCR sequencing, CD4+ T cells and CD8+ T cells were sorted from peripheral blood as separate populations. Material: CD4+ or CD8+ T cells sorted from blood, obtained in a trial of the OX40 agonist ivuxolimab. This sequence was found in an adult with an advanced solid tumor such as melanoma, head and neck, liver or kidney cancer.

The CDR3 protein is CASSVRQGASDTQYF. The bases read TGTGCCAGCAGCGTAAGACAGGGGGCGTCAGATACGCAGTATTTT. Here the chain combines TRBV9 and TRBJ2-3, and 10 junctional nucleotides match TRBD1. Sequences SGDLS (CDR1) and YYNGEE (CDR2) are obtained from the germline V gene. The V end gives up 1 base and the J end 4 bases, leaving 3 bases in the junction not matched to a gene. From its cysteine to its phenylalanine, the CDR3 spans 15 amino acids. Only CDR3 DNA remains: 45 bases, in frame from the first base.